This paragraph covers one T cell receptor (beta chain) sequence. The source of the sample is a study of blood T cell repertoires in COVID-19. Clones were read by immunoSEQ multiplex PCR, and TCRdb kept only the in-frame ones, dropping some. Of approximately 200,000 clones in the sample, 70% to 90% are singletons; the top ten hold 11%. V lost 5 bases to trimming and J lost 3 bases; unmatched junction nucleotides: 3. The CDR3 is 13 amino acids. Germline CDR1 reads LNHDA; CDR2 reads SQIVND (reference sequence). Sequenced sample: PBMCs or T cells enriched from blood (not recorded which). V gene TRBV19 combines with J gene TRBJ2-7; TRBD1 matches 8 bases. This receptor was obtained from a man aged 30 to 45 who had recovered from COVID-19. The CDR3 DNA sequence: TGTGCCAGTAGTTTGGACAGGGACTACGAGCAGTACTTC. Protein: CASSLDRDYEQYF.